This TCR beta chain emerged from a study of beta chain features in type 1 diabetes. This clone was observed a handful of times. No antigen is known for it. All of the isolated RNA was reverse transcribed, so expressed TCRB transcripts were sequenced. TCRdb keeps only in-frame clones here, not all; method: immunoSEQ multiplex PCR. Of some 160,000 clones in the sample, 7% to 10% were seen once. CDR1 and CDR2 from the germline V gene are KGHSH and LQKENI. The CDR3 sequence is 15 residues long. Losses at the gene ends were 3 bases for V and 1 base for J; bases not matched to a gene: 0. Broader study findings: PCR, the amplification step, might favor shorter templates, equally in patients and controls.

The sample taken for sequencing was central memory CD4+ T cells from blood. The receptor's source is a woman aged 18-30 years in good health. V gene TRBV18 combines with J gene TRBJ1-4, with TRBD1 identical over 9 bases. CDR3 region: CASSPDRGTNEKLFF. In DNA form, the CDR3 reads TGTGCCAGCTCACCGGACAGGGGAACTAATGAAAAACTGTTTTTT.